The present TCR beta chain was sequenced within a study of blood T cell repertoires in COVID-19. The wider study: The study drew acute and convalescent COVID-19 samples from the United States, Italy and Spain. From T cells, B-cell-depleted T cells, or PBMCs came the material, which was cDNA or gDNA.

Original methodology: It was from reference gene primer amplification that nucleated cell counts were estimated. Here immunoSEQ multiplex PCR was the method, and the copy in TCRdb shows in-frame clones only, minus some. V and J calls plus clone size are reproduced from that table; the DNA served to infer D and trimming. The data show 150,000 to 200,000 clones, around 85% seen once. Looked up from germline, CDR1 is MNHNS and CDR2 is SASEGT. Trimming shortened V by 3 bases and J by 3 bases, and 17 bases separated the two germline ends. The CDR3 runs 17 residues. V usage is TRBV6-1 and J usage is TRBJ2-2; D gene unclear. The clonotype comes from a human donor with acute or convalescent COVID-19. The donor label of this sample is uncertain. Sequenced sample: peripheral blood. CDR3 residues: CASSDHATGRYTGELFF. CDR3 nucleotides: TGTGCCAGCAGTGATCATGCAACGGGTCGATACACCGGGGAGCTGTTTTTT.